This TCR beta chain stems from a study of radiotherapy plus CTLA-4 blockade in lung cancer. Background on the study: The study recorded objective responses in around 18% of patients and disease control in about 31%.

Deletions cut 5 bases from V and 6 bases from J, with 26 bases between. This CDR3 is 17 amino acids long. Germline values: CDR1 SEHNR, CDR2 FQNEAQ (reference sequence). TCRdb's table, derived via immunoSEQ multiplex PCR, lists solely in-frame clones and lacks some. Of about 97,000 clones in the sample, 65% to 85% were seen once. The sequences come from peripheral blood, collected from a patient treated with radiotherapy plus ipilimumab. The chain couples TRBV7-9 to TRBJ2-7, with D uncertain. This sequence was found in a human donor with non-small cell lung cancer who had a partial response to radiotherapy plus ipilimumab. Some clones in this sample may be carry-over from other donors' samples. The CDR3 protein is CASSQIIPGPSAREQYF. CDR3 sequence (DNA): TGTGCCAGCAGCCAGATCATACCTGGGCCCTCGGCGCGCGAGCAGTACTTC.